Below are 9 T cell receptor beta chains sequenced from a single sample in a study of read filtering for tumor transcriptome and immune sequencing. Molecular barcoded adaptors covering alpha/delta and beta/gamma chains were used on 400 ng RNA. TCRdb redid the calling of the reads with MiXCR, one entry per CDR3 protein. This sample carries 35,000 to 50,000 distinct CDR3 sequences, 10% to 15% of them seen once, and the ten largest clones take around 32%. Sequencing was performed on a population of CD138-negative cells sorted from bone marrow. These receptors all stem from a donor aged 40 or over with multiple myeloma.

This clonotype was picked up many times. This chain links TRBV5-1 with TRBJ2-5, with 7 bases matching TRBD2. V was clipped by 7 bases and J by 5 bases; unmatched bases: 5. CDR1 and CDR2 from the germline V gene are SGHRS and YFSETQ. This CDR3 comprises 12 residues. The CDR3 DNA sequence: TGCGCCAGCGCATGGGACTATGAGACCCAGTACTTC. Amino acids: CASAWDYETQYF.

This clonotype was recorded many times. The gene calls are TRBV11-2 and TRBJ1-1, with D possibly matching TRBD1 (5 bases). The V end was cut by 3 bases, the J end by 5 bases, with 13 bases between. The CDR3 runs to 14 residues. Germline V lookup: CDR1 SGHAT, CDR2 FQNNGV. CDR3: CASSFSGGTTEAFF. In DNA form, the CDR3 reads TGTGCCAGCAGCTTCAGCGGGGGTACAACTGAAGCTTTCTTT.

This clonotype was observed many times. The chain has TRBV20-1 and TRBJ2-1; TRBD2 matches 8 bases. Germline CDR1 reads DFQATT; CDR2 reads SNEGSKA (reference sequence). This CDR3 spans 14 amino acids. V gave up 8 bases and J gave up 6 bases; unmatched junction bases: 12. CDR3 DNA: TGCAGTCAGACCCCCGGGACTAGACTCAATGAGCAGTTCTTC. Amino acids: CSQTPGTRLNEQFF.

This clonotype was picked up one time. The chain combines TRBV20-1 with TRBJ2-1; the match to TRBD2 covers 14 bases. The trim removed 5 bases at V and 6 bases at J, leaving 6 bases unmatched. The length of the CDR3 is 15 residues. Germline CDR1 and CDR2: DFQATT and SNEGSKA (reference sequence). CDR3: CSAPGLAGGSNEQFF. The CDR3 nucleotides are TGCAGTGCTCCAGGACTAGCGGGAGGAAGCAATGAGCAGTTCTTC.

In its sample, this clonotype was seen many times. The V call is TRBV9, the J call TRBJ2-5, with 7 bases lining up with TRBD1. The germline gives CDR1 SGDLS, CDR2 YYNGEE. The CDR3 extends over 14 amino acids. Losses at the gene ends were 4 bases for V and 3 bases for J; bases not matched to a gene: 6. The CDR3 spells CASSKTGNKETQYF. CDR3 coding DNA: TGTGCCAGCAGCAAGACAGGGAATAAAGAGACCCAGTACTTC.

This clonotype was counted a few times. This chain connects TRBV27 to TRBJ2-3, with no clear D. CDR3 size: 14 residues. Germline V gene sequence: CDR1 MNHEY, CDR2 SMNVEV (reference sequence). V was pared by 8 bases and J by 0 bases, with 12 bases between. CDR3 DNA: TGTGCCAGCGCCTGGGCAGCTAGCACAGATACGCAGTATTTT. It translates to CASAWAASTDTQYF.

This clonotype was recorded many times. The V call is TRBV12-3 or TRBV12-4, the J call TRBJ2-4; possibly TRBD1 or TRBD2 for D (5 bases each). The CDR3 runs 14 residues. V was pared by 6 bases and J by 8 bases, with 17 bases between. The CDR3 DNA reads TGTGCCAGCAGCCCTTTTGGTAGAGGGGACATTCAGTACTTC. Protein: CASSPFGRGDIQYF.

With regard to this clonotype: Germline and junction disagree at one end, which may indicate a read error. The genes are TRBV20-1 and TRBJ1-6; weak D call: TRBD1 (5 bases). This CDR3 has 14 amino acids. Germline V CDR1 and CDR2: DFQATT, SNEGSKA (reference sequence). CDR3 region: CNAREGPDISPLHF. The CDR3 nucleotides read TGCAATGCTAGAGAGGGGCCAGATATATCACCCCTCCACTTT.

This clonotype came up many times. The V gene is TRBV2, the J gene TRBJ2-1, with D uncertain. This CDR3 is 14 amino acids long. Germline V CDR1 and CDR2: SNHLY, FYNNEI. Trimming removed 0 bases at V and 4 bases at J, with 7 bases between. In DNA form, the CDR3 reads TGTGCCAGCAGTGAAGCGTGGGGTTACAATGAGCAGTTCTTC. Translation: CASSEAWGYNEQFF. The full variable domain, with the rest looked up from reference TRBV2 and TRBJ2-1, is EPEVTQTPSHQVTQMGQEVILRCVPISNHLYFYWYRQILGQKVEFLVSFYNNEISEKSEIFDDQFSVERPDGSNFTLKIRSTKLEDSAMYFCASSEAWGYNEQFFGPGTRLTVL.